These T cell receptor beta chains were read from a single sample in a study of regulatory T cells in long-lasting Graves disease. MiXCR was run by TCRdb on the multiplex PCR reads, yielding one entry per CDR3 protein. This table has hundreds of thousands of distinct CDR3 sequences, 9.5% to 15% appearing once. The sample was also reused in another study, on T cells in Graves' hyperthyroidism and ophthalmopathy.

The sample consisted of peripheral blood mononuclear cells (PBMCs), taken at new diagnosis, from a patient treated with antithyroid drugs. The source is a woman aged 30 to 39 with Graves disease. CDR3s leave out the opening cysteine and the closing phenylalanine or tryptophan.

TRBJ2-1,TRBV28,ASSLYLGTYNEQF
TRBJ2-3,TRBV18,ASSPSKGDTQY
TRBJ2-2,TRBV6-5,ASSYTRGAGGRGELF
TRBJ2-1,TRBV12-3/TRBV12-4,ASSFPIQTGQGFIEQF
TRBJ2-7,TRBV2,AISASGGYNEQY
TRBJ1-1,TRBV11-2,ASSLEWGYTEAF
TRBJ2-4,TRBV20-1,SAREPAGGLNIQY
TRBJ1-5,TRBV19,ASSDRAIQPQH
TRBJ1-1,TRBV6-5,ASSYPSGGGAEAF
TRBJ1-1,TRBV6-2/TRBV6-3,ASRPDGGYNTEAF
TRBJ1-1,TRBV2,ASSEGRLSRDTEAF
TRBJ2-7,TRBV20-1,SARATSEYYEQY
TRBJ2-2,TRBV12-3/TRBV12-4,ASSFSTSGWGTGELF
TRBJ1-2,TRBV27,ASSEGRGYGYT